These 30 T cell receptor beta chains were sequenced from one sample in a study of T cell responses to AZD1222 COVID-19 vaccine. TCRdb's copy holds only in-frame clones and misses some; the assay was immunoSEQ multiplex PCR. The sample holds some 71,000 clones, roughly 87% seen once. The sequencing used peripheral blood, collected 28 days after the second AZD1222 dose. Receptor source: an adult who received the AZD1222 COVID-19 vaccine.

The CDR3 DNA reads as TGTGCCAGCACCTGGACCGGAGGGTACGGGGAGCTGTTTTTT. As protein: CASTWTGGYGELFF. The V call is TRBV11-2, the J call TRBJ2-2; a weak D match, TRBD2 (6 bases). V lost 7 bases and J 7 bases, leaving 16 bases between the germline ends. Germline V lookup: CDR1 SGHAT, CDR2 FQNNGV. The CDR3 sequence is 14 residues long.

The DNA for the CDR3 is TGTGCCAGCAGTTACCAGACAGGGCGGTCTGAAAAACTGTTTTTT. Translated: CASSYQTGRSEKLFF. This sequence joins TRBV6-5 and TRBJ1-4; 7 bases line up with TRBD1. The V gene end was trimmed by 2 bases and the J gene end by 7 bases; junction bases not matched to a gene: 7. This CDR3 has 15 amino acids. Per the germline V gene, CDR1 is MNHEY and CDR2 is SVGAGI.

The chain joins TRBV5-4 to TRBJ2-7, with D perhaps matching TRBD1 (5 bases). The CDR3 length is 13 residues. The V and J ends lost 7 bases and 2 bases respectively, with 13 bases between them. Germline V gives CDR1 SGHNT, CDR2 YYREEE (reference sequence). This CDR3 reads CASGQQETYEQYF. The CDR3 DNA reads as TGTGCCAGCGGCCAACAGGAAACCTACGAGCAGTACTTC. Complete variable domain (other parts from reference TRBV5-4 and TRBJ2-7): ETGVTQSPTHLIKTRGQQVTLRCSSQSGHNTVSWYQQALGQGPQFIFQYYREEENGRGNFPPRFSGLQFPNYSSELNVNALELDDSALYLCASGQQETYEQYFGPGTRLTVT.

This clone appeared a few times. The V call is TRBV30, the J call TRBJ1-6, with a possible D match to TRBD1 (6 bases). The CDR3 sequence is 14 residues long. V lost 4 bases, J lost 11 bases, and 18 bases lay in between. In germline, CDR1 is GTSNPN, CDR2 SVGIG (reference sequence). As DNA, the CDR3 is TGTGCCTGGAACCTCGGGACAAAAAGTACACCCCTCCACTTT. This translates into CAWNLGTKSTPLHF. The whole variable domain, filled in from reference TRBV30 and TRBJ1-6, reads SQTIHQWPATLVQPVGSPLSLECTVEGTSNPNLYWYRQAAGRGLQLLFYSVGIGQISSEVPQNLSASRPQDRQFILSSKKLLLSDSGFYLCAWNLGTKSTPLHFGNGTRLTVT.

The chain employs TRBV19 and TRBJ2-6; 14 bases are a match to TRBD2. In germline, CDR1 is LNHDA, CDR2 SQIVND (reference sequence). V lost 3 bases and J lost 4; bases outside the gene matches: 5. The CDR3 totals 18 residues. The CDR3 here is CASSMTSGRASGANVLTF. The CDR3 region has the DNA TGTGCCAGTAGTATGACTAGCGGGAGGGCCTCAGGGGCCAACGTCCTGACTTTC.

The J gene is TRBJ2-1, the V gene TRBV7-6, with D perhaps being TRBD1 or TRBD2 (6 bases each). The CDR3 contains 13 residues. Germline lookup yields CDR1 SGHVS and CDR2 FNYEAQ. V lost 7 bases, J lost 11 bases, and 18 bases lay in between. CDR3 DNA: TGTGCCAGCACTCGGGGGCCGCAGGCTCAGCAGTTCTTC. Its translation is CASTRGPQAQQFF.

The J gene is TRBJ1-1, the V gene TRBV28; D perhaps matches TRBD1 (6 bases). Trimming shortened V by 4 bases and J by 0 bases, and 12 bases separated the two germline ends. The germline gives CDR1 MDHEN, CDR2 SYDVKM. The CDR3 runs 15 residues. In DNA form, the CDR3 reads TGTGCCAGCAGTTCGTGGGACACTGTGAACACTGAAGCTTTCTTT. Translated: CASSSWDTVNTEAFF.

The CDR3: CASSPRARRNTGELFF. CDR3 sequence (DNA): TGTGCCAGCAGCCCCAGGGCGCGGAGAAACACCGGGGAGCTGTTTTTT. The chain is built from TRBV28 and TRBJ2-2, with D possibly being TRBD1 (5 bases). In germline, CDR1 is MDHEN, CDR2 SYDVKM. The V end lost 6 bases, the J end lost 2 bases, and 16 bases lay between the germline ends. The CDR3 runs to 16 residues.

The J gene is TRBJ2-3, the V gene TRBV2, with D unclear. The CDR3 has 16 residues. Trimming shortened V by 7 bases and J by 2 bases, and 19 bases separated the two germline ends. Germline CDR1 is SNHLY and CDR2 is FYNNEI. The CDR3 spells CASTPPQTIHTDTQYF. As DNA, the CDR3 is TGTGCCAGCACCCCTCCCCAAACTATCCACACAGATACGCAGTATTTT. Based on the CDR3 plus reference TRBV2 and TRBJ2-3, the full variable domain is EPEVTQTPSHQVTQMGQEVILRCVPISNHLYFYWYRQILGQKVEFLVSFYNNEISEKSEIFDDQFSVERPDGSNFTLKIRSTKLEDSAMYFCASTPPQTIHTDTQYFGPGTRLTVL.

This chain uses TRBV30 with TRBJ1-1; D is uncertain. The CDR3 contains 12 residues. Per germline, CDR1 GTSNPN and CDR2 SVGIG (reference sequence). V dropped 1 base and J dropped 3 bases, with 6 bases sitting between them. CDR3 amino acids: CAWSGGYTEAFF. The CDR3 nucleotides are TGTGCCTGGAGTGGAGGCTACACTGAAGCTTTCTTT.

The chain joins TRBV28 to TRBJ1-5; possible D gene TRBD1, 5 bases. The CDR3 runs to 16 residues. Germline V lookup: CDR1 MDHEN, CDR2 SYDVKM. Trimming pared 5 bases from V and 2 bases from J, leaving 16 bases between. Here the CDR3 reads CASSPLEATGNQPQHF. CDR3 DNA sequence: TGTGCCAGCAGTCCCCTCGAGGCGACAGGCAATCAGCCCCAGCATTTT. Full variable domain (outside the CDR3, taken from reference TRBV28 and TRBJ1-5): DVKVTQSSRYLVKRTGEKVFLECVQDMDHENMFWYRQDPGLGLRLIYFSYDVKMKEKGDIPEGYSVSREKKERFSLILESASTNQTSMYLCASSPLEATGNQPQHFGDGTRLSIL.

CDR3 DNA sequence: TGCGCCAGCAGCCAAGAGGAGCCTCGGGATGAGCAGTTCTTC. This codes for CASSQEEPRDEQFF. The chain employs TRBV4-1 and TRBJ2-1, with unresolved D. The CDR3 is made up of 14 amino acids. CDR1 and CDR2 (germline): MGHRA, YSYEKL. Trimming took off 0 bases at V and 8 bases at J, with 11 bases between the two ends.

The chain employs TRBV10-1 and TRBJ2-7; possibly TRBD2 for D (6 bases). Trimming took 5 bases from V and 3 from J, leaving 14 bases between them. The CDR3 covers 14 residues. The germline gives CDR1 WNHNN, CDR2 SYGVQD (reference sequence). CDR3 sequence reads: CASSSGLLGYEQYF. The CDR3 DNA reads as TGCGCCAGCAGTTCGGGACTTTTAGGCTACGAGCAGTACTTC.

The chain links TRBV27 to TRBJ2-1; TRBD2 matches 14 bases. CDR3 length: 16 residues. Losses at the gene ends were 5 bases for V and 9 bases for J; bases not matched to a gene: 9. Germline-derived CDR1 and CDR2 are MNHEY and SMNVEV (reference sequence). CDR3 sequence reads: CASSLGTSGSVSEQFF. The DNA of the CDR3 is TGTGCCAGCAGTCTAGGGACTAGCGGGAGCGTGAGTGAGCAGTTCTTC.

This clone was seen a single time. V and J are TRBV2 and TRBJ2-3, with D perhaps given as TRBD1 or TRBD2 (5 bases each). This CDR3 is 17 amino acids long. The germline CDR1 and CDR2 sequences are SNHLY and FYNNEI. The V gene lost 6 bases and the J gene lost 1 base, with 20 bases spanning the gap. CDR3 nucleotides: TGTGCCAGCAGACTGGACACCTTCGGGGTCGGCACAGATACGCAGTATTTT. This codes for CASRLDTFGVGTDTQYF.

This chain links TRBV4-1 with TRBJ2-3; D is uncertain. Germline-derived CDR1 and CDR2 are MGHRA and YSYEKL. This CDR3 spans 14 amino acids. Trimming removed 3 bases at V and 2 bases at J, with 9 bases between. The CDR3 DNA follows: TGCGCCAGCAGCCATCCCCTCACCACAGATACGCAGTATTTT. The encoded protein is CASSHPLTTDTQYF.

The V call is TRBV3-1 (or the pseudogene TRBV3-2), the J call TRBJ1-5; TRBD1 matches at 7 bases. The V segment lost 4 bases and the J segment 4 bases; nucleotides outside the gene matches: 7. CDR3 length equals 15 residues. Germline CDR1 and CDR2: LGHDT and YNNKEL (reference sequence). CDR3 nucleotides: TGTGCCAGCAGCCCTCGGGACAGCCCAAATCAGCCCCAGCATTTT. Translating it yields CASSPRDSPNQPQHF.

This chain connects TRBV5-4 to TRBJ1-6; D ambiguous. Germline CDR1 is SGHNT and CDR2 is YYREEE (reference sequence). The CDR3 consists of 15 residues. The V and J ends lost 0 bases and 6 bases respectively, with 10 bases between them. The CDR3, as DNA: TGTGCCAGCAGCTTGGACCCCCCACCTAATTCACCCCTCCACTTT. It codes for CASSLDPPPNSPLHF.

This sequence joins TRBV7-8 and TRBJ1-6; tentative D call: TRBD1 (6 bases). The CDR3 contains 17 residues. Trimming stripped 6 bases from V and 9 bases from J, with 24 bases between. From germline, CDR1 is SGHVS and CDR2 FQNEAQ. The CDR3 loop is CASSQTARAGVSSPLHF. The CDR3 DNA is TGTGCCAGCAGTCAGACGGCGCGGGCAGGGGTTAGTTCACCCCTCCACTTT.

The chain employs TRBV5-4 and TRBJ2-1; D remains unclear. Trimming cost V 3 bases and J 2 bases, with 12 bases left between them. The CDR3 contains 15 residues. In germline, CDR1 is SGHNT, CDR2 YYREEE (reference sequence). The CDR3 DNA is TGTGCCAGCAGCTACGGCGGCTACGCCTACAATGAGCAGTTCTTC. Translation: CASSYGGYAYNEQFF.

The gene calls are TRBV27 and TRBJ2-3; 7 bases are shared with TRBD2. CDR3 size: 14 residues. Germline-derived CDR1 and CDR2 are MNHEY and SMNVEV (reference sequence). Losses at the gene ends were 7 bases for V and 2 bases for J; bases not matched to a gene: 6. The CDR3 DNA is TGTGCCAGCAACTTGGGGGGGGACACAGATACGCAGTATTTT. Its protein product is CASNLGGDTDTQYF.

The chain carries TRBV19 and TRBJ1-5; D is uncertain. Per the germline V gene, CDR1 is LNHDA and CDR2 is SQIVND (reference sequence). The CDR3 contains 15 residues. V was shortened by 3 bases and J by 1 base, with 10 bases between the two germline ends. This CDR3 reads CASSISESSNQPQHF. The CDR3 DNA reads as TGTGCCAGTAGTATTTCAGAGTCCAGCAATCAGCCCCAGCATTTT.

The chain combines TRBV7-9 with TRBJ2-3, with 9 positions matching TRBD2. Germline CDR1 reads SEHNR; CDR2 reads FQNEAQ (reference sequence). The trim removed 5 bases at V and 7 bases at J, leaving 13 bases unmatched. This CDR3 is built from 16 residues. CDR3 residues: CASSVDYSGSANTQYF. CDR3 bases: TGTGCCAGCAGCGTCGATTATAGCGGGAGCGCGAATACGCAGTATTTT.

V usage is TRBV27 and J usage is TRBJ2-7; 7 nucleotides agree with TRBD1. V lost 4 bases and J lost 2; bases outside the gene matches: 8. This CDR3 has 15 residues. In germline, CDR1 is MNHEY, CDR2 SMNVEV (reference sequence). CDR3 nucleotides: TGTGCCAGCAGTTCAACAGGGGTGCAAACCTACGAGCAGTACTTC. This translates into CASSSTGVQTYEQYF.

This sequence joins TRBV28 and TRBJ1-6; D unresolved. CDR1 and CDR2 (germline): MDHEN, SYDVKM. Between the trimmed V and J ends, which lost 7 bases and 8 bases, there was a span of 9 bases. This CDR3 comprises 12 residues. The CDR3 coding sequence is TGTGCCAGCACCCTCGACGATTCACCCCTCCACTTT. Translated, it gives CASTLDDSPLHF.

The V call is TRBV12-3 or TRBV12-4, the J call TRBJ2-1; D may match TRBD1 or TRBD2 (5 bases each). V lost 10 bases and J lost 4, with 14 bases in between. The CDR3 length is 13 residues. CDR3 sequence (DNA): TGTGCCACCCGGGTGGGGGAGTACAATGAGCAGTTCTTC. Its protein product is CATRVGEYNEQFF.

This chain links TRBV10-1 with TRBJ1-6, with D uncertain. Per the germline V gene, CDR1 is WNHNN and CDR2 is SYGVQD (reference sequence). Between the trimmed V and J ends, which lost 3 bases and 13 bases, there was a span of 13 bases. This CDR3 region has 13 residues. The chain's CDR3 is CASSDEGPLPLHF. Written as DNA, the CDR3 is TGCGCCAGCAGTGATGAAGGACCCCTGCCCCTCCACTTT.

This chain joins TRBV11-1 and TRBJ2-1, with a possible D match to TRBD2 (6 bases). In germline, CDR1 is SGHAT, CDR2 FQDESV (reference sequence). Trimming removed 3 bases from V and 2 bases from J, with 11 bases in between. The CDR3 consists of 15 residues. The CDR3 DNA follows: TGTGCCAGCAGCTTCCGGCGGGGAACCTACAATGAGCAGTTCTTC. This translates into CASSFRRGTYNEQFF.

The chain employs TRBV5-1 and TRBJ1-4, with TRBD1 as a possible D gene (6 bases). CDR3 length equals 15 residues. Germline CDR1 is SGHRS and CDR2 is YFSETQ. The V gene lost 2 bases and the J gene lost 1 base, with 9 bases spanning the gap. CDR3 sequence reads: CASSFVQGTNEKLFF. As DNA, the CDR3 is TGCGCCAGCAGCTTTGTACAGGGAACTAATGAAAAACTGTTTTTT.

The chain carries TRBV7-6 and TRBJ2-7; D may be TRBD2 (7 bases). The CDR3 contains 14 residues. Deletions cut 4 bases from V and 4 bases from J, with 14 bases between. CDR1 is SGHVS, CDR2 FNYEAQ, per germline. This chain's CDR3 is CASSSKGGHYEQYF. For the CDR3, the DNA is TGTGCCAGCAGCTCAAAGGGGGGGCATTACGAGCAGTACTTC. The complete variable domain, with remaining parts taken from reference TRBV7-6 and TRBJ2-7, reads GAGVSQSPRYKVTKRGQDVALRCDPISGHVSLYWYRQALGQGPEFLTYFNYEAQQDKSGLPNDRFSAERPEGSISTLTIQRTEQRDSAMYRCASSSKGGHYEQYFGPGTRLTVT.